The clone carrying this T cell receptor (beta chain) was observed a few times. Its antigen is still unknown. The data were obtained in a study of post-analysis software for immune sequencing data. Points from the study as a whole: Relative to controls, patients had about five TRBV segments at higher frequency, with TRBV5-6, TRBV5-1 and TRBV20-1 among these.

CDR3 length equals 14 residues. Trimming shortened V by 1 base and J by 1 base, and 9 bases separated the two germline ends. CDR1 is SGHRS and CDR2 is YFSETQ in the germline V gene. Unique molecular identifiers had been added to the TCR beta cDNA libraries. TCRdb used MiXCR to reprocess the PCR reads, holding one entry per CDR3 protein. The sample carries about 820,000 distinct CDR3 sequences, 53% recorded once. Specimen: blood. This receptor was obtained from a girl under 18 with multiple sclerosis. The rearrangement uses TRBV5-1 and TRBJ2-7; D ambiguous. This chain's CDR3 is CASSLRPASYEQYF. The CDR3 coding sequence is TGCGCCAGCAGCTTGCGCCCAGCTTCCTACGAGCAGTACTTC.